The T cell receptor (beta chain) under discussion was sequenced for a study of OX40 agonist ivuxolimab in advanced cancers. For the study at large: Every 2 weeks, patients got intravenous ivuxolimab at one of six dose levels (0.01-10 mg/kg). Past anti-PD-1, anti-PD-L1 or anti-CTLA-4 therapy was accepted, and 40% had received some. Findings and caveats of the study: Expanded peripheral T cells had an undetermined antigen specificity.

Clones were read by immunoSEQ multiplex PCR, and TCRdb kept only the in-frame ones, dropping some. Among 65,000 to 70,000 clones listed, around 90% were seen once. V lost 8 bases and J lost 5; bases outside the gene matches: 3. Germline CDR1 SQVTM, CDR2 ANQGSEA. This CDR3 is built from 12 residues. No patient had autoimmune disease or received systemic immunosuppression. As to this clone: Its antigen remains unknown.

The sequence was obtained from an adult with an advanced solid tumor such as melanoma, head and neck, liver or kidney cancer. V and J are TRBV29-1 and TRBJ2-5, with 12 nucleotides matching TRBD2. Here the sequenced sample was CD4+ or CD8+ T cells sorted from blood, taken in a trial of the OX40 agonist ivuxolimab. The DNA for the CDR3 is TGCAGCACTAGCGGGGGGATGGAGACCCAGTACTTC. It yields the protein CSTSGGMETQYF.